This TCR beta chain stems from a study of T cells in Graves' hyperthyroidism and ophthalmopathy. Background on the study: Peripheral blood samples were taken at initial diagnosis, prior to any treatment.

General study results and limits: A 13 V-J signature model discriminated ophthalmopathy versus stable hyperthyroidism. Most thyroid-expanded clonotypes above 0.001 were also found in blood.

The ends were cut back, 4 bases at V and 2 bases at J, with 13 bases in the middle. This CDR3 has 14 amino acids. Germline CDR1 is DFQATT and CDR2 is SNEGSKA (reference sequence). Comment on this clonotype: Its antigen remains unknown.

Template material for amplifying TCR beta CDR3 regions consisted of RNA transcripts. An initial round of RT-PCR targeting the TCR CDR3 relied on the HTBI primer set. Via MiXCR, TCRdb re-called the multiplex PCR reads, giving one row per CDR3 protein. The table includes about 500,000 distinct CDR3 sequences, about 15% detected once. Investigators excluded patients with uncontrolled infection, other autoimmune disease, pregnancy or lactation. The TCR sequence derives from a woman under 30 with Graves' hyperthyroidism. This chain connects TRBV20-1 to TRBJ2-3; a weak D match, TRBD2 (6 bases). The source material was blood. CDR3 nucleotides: TGCAGTGCTATAGAGCGGGCCCACACAGATACGCAGTATTTT. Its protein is CSAIERAHTDTQYF.